This T cell receptor (beta chain) came from a study of pediatric ulcerative colitis. Before the diagnostic colonoscopy, ulcerative colitis patients were free of immunosuppressive medication. The repertoire was sequenced with immunoSEQ multiplex PCR; TCRdb's copy has only in-frame clones and lacks some. In the table there are about 64,000 clones, less than 90% of which are singletons. The specimen sequenced was blood. This TCR was sampled from a boy younger than 18 with severe ulcerative colitis.

As DNA, the CDR3 is TGTGCCAGCAGCTTAATACAGGTGGGCACTGAAGCTTTCTTT. It specifies CASSLIQVGTEAFF. The rearrangement joins TRBV7-2 to TRBJ1-1, with D possibly TRBD1 on 5 matching bases. Looked up from germline, CDR1 is SGHTA and CDR2 is FQGNSA. The CDR3 sequence is 14 residues long. V lost 2 bases and J 4 bases, leaving 11 bases between the germline ends.